The 30 T cell receptor beta chains below were found in one sample sequenced in a study of cytomegalovirus exposure and HLA in healthy donors. Libraries were prepared by immunoSEQ multiplex PCR; TCRdb keeps only in-frame clonotypes and omits some of them. This sample has around 110,000 clones, with roughly 90% found just once. Sequencing was done on a sample of PBMCs. Every receptor here comes from a woman aged 18 to 35 in good health and CMV-seropositive.

The chain has TRBV10-3 and TRBJ1-6; D possibly corresponds to TRBD1 (6 bases). There are 14 residues in the CDR3. Germline loops: CDR1 ENHRY, CDR2 SYGVKD. V was cut by 11 bases and J by 6 bases, with 17 bases left in between. CDR3 residues: CASRGRGPNSPLHF. The CDR3 region has the DNA TGTGCCTCACGAGGCAGGGGCCCTAATTCACCCCTCCACTTT.

This chain joins TRBV2 and TRBJ2-3; 7 bases fit TRBD1. Trimming cost V 7 bases and J 1 base; bases outside gene matches: 8. The CDR3 has 15 residues. Germline loops: CDR1 SNHLY, CDR2 FYNNEI. The CDR3 sequence: CASNKDRTGTDTQYF. The CDR3, as DNA: TGTGCCAGCAATAAGGACAGGACCGGCACAGATACGCAGTATTTT.

The J gene is TRBJ1-6, the V gene TRBV18, with D possibly TRBD1 on 5 matching bases. CDR3 length: 16 amino acids. Germline V CDR1 and CDR2: KGHSH, LQKENI. V was cut by 2 bases and J by 8 bases, with 16 bases left in between. The CDR3 DNA reads as TGTGCCAGCTCACCAGCAAACGGGGGGATTTATTCACCCCTCCACTTT. Translated: CASSPANGGIYSPLHF.

The CDR3 sequence is CASSPGLIPDQPQHF. CDR3 sequence (DNA): TGTGCCAGCTCACCTGGACTCATACCCGATCAGCCCCAGCATTTT. The chain links TRBV18 to TRBJ1-5; D is uncertain. The V gene lost 3 bases and the J gene lost 5 bases, with 14 bases spanning the gap. The CDR3 sequence is 15 residues long. Germline V gene data show CDR1 as KGHSH and CDR2 as LQKENI.

The table lists this clone with a count of one. The rearrangement uses TRBV28 and TRBJ1-2; a weak D match, TRBD1 (6 bases). Germline V gives CDR1 MDHEN, CDR2 SYDVKM. Trimming left V 4 bases short and J 8 bases short, with 17 bases between. The CDR3 has 14 amino acids. CDR3 sequence (DNA): TGTGCCAGCAGTTCGACCCCGACAGGTGACGGCTACACCTTC. It yields the protein CASSSTPTGDGYTF.

V usage is TRBV27 and J usage is TRBJ1-2, with D maybe TRBD1 (6 bases). Between the trimmed V and J ends, which lost 2 bases and 8 bases, there was a span of 18 bases. This CDR3 is built from 15 residues. CDR1 and CDR2 from the germline V gene are MNHEY and SMNVEV (reference sequence). In nucleotides, the CDR3 is TGTGCCAGCAGTTTAGCAGGGGCTCTTTTTCCGGGCTACACCTTC. Amino acids: CASSLAGALFPGYTF.

The chain uses TRBV2 and TRBJ2-3; D is perhaps TRBD2 (5 bases). CDR3 length equals 17 residues. The germline V and J ends were trimmed by 0 bases and 2 bases, with 15 bases remaining between them. Germline lookup yields CDR1 SNHLY and CDR2 FYNNEI. This chain's CDR3 is CASSEASSSGPTDTQYF. CDR3 nucleotide sequence: TGTGCCAGCAGTGAAGCATCCTCGAGCGGTCCCACAGATACGCAGTATTTT.

This clone was seen a few times. This chain links TRBV15 with TRBJ1-4; 9 nucleotides line up with TRBD1. Germline V gene lookup returns CDR1 LNHNV and CDR2 YYDKDF (reference sequence). V lost 3 bases and J lost 2; bases outside the gene matches: 4. This CDR3 has 16 residues. For the CDR3, the DNA is TGTGCCACCAGCAGGGGGACAGGGAACACTAATGAAAAACTGTTTTTT. Translating it yields CATSRGTGNTNEKLFF.

This chain connects TRBV27 to TRBJ2-7; D possibly corresponds to TRBD2 (7 bases). Trimming took 6 bases from V and 4 from J, leaving 19 bases between them. This CDR3 comprises 15 residues. CDR1 is MNHEY and CDR2 is SMNVEV in the germline V gene (reference sequence). CDR3: CASRRRGGASYEQYF. The CDR3 coding sequence is TGTGCCAGCAGGAGAAGGGGGGGGGCGTCATACGAGCAGTACTTC.

The rearrangement joins TRBV10-3 to TRBJ1-6; TRBD1 agrees at 9 bases. CDR3 length equals 15 residues. Per germline, CDR1 ENHRY and CDR2 SYGVKD. After removal of 6 bases from V and 9 bases from J, the junction contained 9 bases not matched to a gene. This chain's CDR3 is CAIRNPGQGTSPLHF. The DNA for the CDR3 is TGTGCCATCAGGAACCCGGGACAGGGTACTTCACCCCTCCACTTT.

J is TRBJ1-6 and V is TRBV7-8, with TRBD1 as a possible D gene (6 bases). The CDR3 covers 13 residues. Germline V gene lookup returns CDR1 SGHVS and CDR2 FQNEAQ. Trimming removed 7 bases at V and 10 bases at J, with 14 bases between. DNA for the CDR3: TGTGCCAGCATGGGGGCGATAGAATCACCCCTCCACTTT. Protein product: CASMGAIESPLHF.

In its sample, this clone was seen once. V is TRBV18 and J is TRBJ1-6; D perhaps matches TRBD1 (6 bases). Germline CDR1 and CDR2: KGHSH and LQKENI. Deletions cut 2 bases from V and 7 bases from J, with 15 bases between. The CDR3 consists of 16 residues. The CDR3 reads CASSPFYGRGNSPLHF. DNA of the CDR3: TGTGCCAGCTCACCATTCTACGGCAGGGGAAATTCACCCCTCCACTTT.

The chain couples TRBV7-2 to TRBJ2-5; no clear D gene. The CDR3 has 15 amino acids. With 3 bases removed from V and 1 base from J, the gap between germline ends came to 12 bases. CDR1 SGHTA and CDR2 FQGNSA come from the germline V gene. CDR3 sequence: CASSLYSTVQETQYF. CDR3 coding DNA: TGTGCCAGCAGCTTGTATTCCACGGTCCAAGAGACCCAGTACTTC.

This chain connects TRBV18 to TRBJ1-5; weak D call: TRBD1 (6 bases). The germline gives CDR1 KGHSH, CDR2 LQKENI. Trimming stripped 5 bases from V and 3 bases from J, with 11 bases between. This CDR3 is built from 14 residues. The DNA for the CDR3 is TGTGCCAGCTCAGAAGGACAGAACAATCAGCCCCAGCATTTT. It yields the protein CASSEGQNNQPQHF.

The chain joins TRBV28 to TRBJ2-7; TRBD1 matches 7 bases. The ends lost 3 bases at V and 5 bases at J; junction bases unmatched: 4. The CDR3 consists of 13 residues. CDR1 and CDR2 (germline): MDHEN, SYDVKM. Here the CDR3 DNA reads TGTGCCAGCAGTTTCGGGCAGGGGGACGAGCAGTACGTC. Its translation: CASSFGQGDEQYV.

The rearrangement links TRBV4-2 to TRBJ1-2; tentatively, D is TRBD1 (6 bases). Between the trimmed V and J ends, which lost 0 bases and 8 bases, there was a span of 10 bases. Per germline, CDR1 LGHNA and CDR2 YNFKEQ. The CDR3 is 13 residues long. The CDR3 reads CASSQEGARGYTF. For the CDR3, the DNA is TGTGCCAGCAGCCAAGAGGGGGCAAGAGGCTACACCTTC.

The chain uses TRBV27 and TRBJ1-2; unclear D gene. Germline loops: CDR1 MNHEY, CDR2 SMNVEV (reference sequence). The V and J ends lost 3 bases and 4 bases respectively, with 18 bases between them. The length of the CDR3 is 16 residues. DNA of the CDR3: TGTGCCAGCAGTTTGCGCGGGTCCCTCTTTCTCTATGGCTACACCTTC. Translating gives CASSLRGSLFLYGYTF.

The chain is built from TRBV4-3 and TRBJ1-1, with unresolved D. Trimming removed 4 bases from V and 0 bases from J, with 18 bases in between. This CDR3 is built from 17 residues. Per the germline V gene, CDR1 is LGHNA and CDR2 is YSLEER. The CDR3 region is CASSLSRGSLMNTEAFF. The CDR3 DNA is TGCGCCAGCAGCCTCTCTCGTGGGAGCTTGATGAACACTGAAGCTTTCTTT.

This rearrangement joins TRBV15 to TRBJ1-1; D ambiguous. This CDR3 region has 13 residues. Between the trimmed V and J ends, which lost 7 bases and 0 bases, there was a span of 9 bases. Germline CDR1 LNHNV, CDR2 YYDKDF (reference sequence). The CDR3 DNA follows: TGTGCCACCAAGACATATCTGAACACTGAAGCTTTCTTT. It yields the protein CATKTYLNTEAFF.

This rearrangement joins TRBV14 to TRBJ1-2; 10 positions match TRBD1. With 0 bases clipped from V and 8 bases from J, the junction kept 18 bases outside the gene matches. Per the germline V gene, CDR1 is SGHDN and CDR2 is FVKESK. The CDR3 covers 19 residues. For the CDR3, the DNA is TGTGCCAGCAGCCAAGATAGGGGGGACAGGGGACGCTACAGAGGAGGCTACACCTTC. Amino acid sequence: CASSQDRGDRGRYRGGYTF.

The chain combines TRBV6-5 with TRBJ2-7, with TRBD1 matching over 12 bases. Germline CDR1 and CDR2: MNHEY and SVGAGI. Unmatched junction bases numbered 11, after V lost 7 bases and J lost 7 bases. The length of the CDR3 is 15 residues. CDR3 coding DNA: TGTGCCAGCAATGGACCGGGACAGGGGGCGAGAGAGCAGTACTTC. Residues: CASNGPGQGAREQYF.

The V gene is TRBV2, the J gene TRBJ2-1, with 7 bases that match TRBD2. Germline trimming cut 5 bases from V and 0 bases from J; bases unmatched to any gene: 10. The CDR3 covers 17 residues. Per the germline V gene, CDR1 is SNHLY and CDR2 is FYNNEI. This CDR3 is CASSPGGAGVSYNEQFF. CDR3 DNA: TGTGCCAGCAGTCCCGGTGGGGCGGGGGTCTCCTACAATGAGCAGTTCTTC. Drawing the rest from reference TRBV2 and TRBJ2-1, the complete variable domain is EPEVTQTPSHQVTQMGQEVILRCVPISNHLYFYWYRQILGQKVEFLVSFYNNEISEKSEIFDDQFSVERPDGSNFTLKIRSTKLEDSAMYFCASSPGGAGVSYNEQFFGPGTRLTVL.

This chain connects TRBV2 to TRBJ2-2; a weak D match, TRBD2 (6 bases). CDR1 is SNHLY and CDR2 is FYNNEI in the germline V gene. V was clipped by 3 bases and J by 6 bases, with 11 bases between them. The CDR3 extends over 14 amino acids. In DNA, the CDR3 is TGTGCCAGCAGTGACCCTAGACTAGCCGGGGAGCTGTTTTTT. Its translation is CASSDPRLAGELFF. The full variable domain, in which reference TRBV2 and TRBJ2-2 provide the parts outside the CDR3, is EPEVTQTPSHQVTQMGQEVILRCVPISNHLYFYWYRQILGQKVEFLVSFYNNEISEKSEIFDDQFSVERPDGSNFTLKIRSTKLEDSAMYFCASSDPRLAGELFFGEGSRLTVL.

Turning to this clone: The sample contains more than one DNA sequence encoding this CDR3. This sequence joins TRBV9 and TRBJ2-5; 9 bases fit TRBD2. After removal of 0 bases from V and 0 bases from J, the junction contained 3 bases not matched to a gene. Germline CDR1 and CDR2: SGDLS and YYNGEE. The CDR3 extends over 16 amino acids. The CDR3 region has the DNA TGTGCCAGCAGCGTAGGGCTAGCGGGGAACCAAGAGACCCAGTACTTC. Translated, it gives CASSVGLAGNQETQYF.

V usage is TRBV4-1 and J usage is TRBJ2-7; D gene ambiguous. Germline CDR1 is MGHRA and CDR2 is YSYEKL. The CDR3 length is 14 residues. Trimming shortened V by 2 bases and J by 3 bases, and 11 bases separated the two germline ends. CDR3 DNA sequence: TGCGCCAGCAGCCAATTGCACGGCGGCTACGAGCAGTACTTC. Its translation is CASSQLHGGYEQYF.

The genes are TRBV18 and TRBJ1-4; TRBD1 is a possible D gene (5 bases). Trimming left V 5 bases short and J 10 bases short, with 20 bases between. From germline, CDR1 is KGHSH and CDR2 LQKENI. CDR3 length: 15 amino acids. The CDR3 sequence is CASSESRGGDGKLFF. Written as DNA, the CDR3 is TGTGCCAGCTCAGAGAGTCGAGGAGGGGATGGAAAACTGTTTTTT.

This rearrangement joins TRBV7-9 to TRBJ2-3; 9 positions agree with TRBD1. CDR1 is SEHNR, CDR2 FQNEAQ, per germline (reference sequence). The CDR3 is 17 amino acids. V was clipped by 5 bases and J by 2 bases; unmatched bases: 11. The chain's CDR3 is CASSRAPGTGITDTQYF. The CDR3 DNA sequence: TGTGCCAGCAGCAGGGCCCCCGGGACAGGGATCACAGATACGCAGTATTTT. Together with reference TRBV7-9 and TRBJ2-3, the CDR3 gives the full variable domain: DTGVSQNPRHKITKRGQNVTFRCDPISEHNRLYWYRQTLGQGPEFLTYFQNEAQLEKSRLLSDRFSAERPKGSFSTLEIQRTEQGDSAMYLCASSRAPGTGITDTQYFGPGTRLTVL.

The chain uses TRBV5-1 and TRBJ2-5; 11 bases map to TRBD2. The CDR3 runs to 17 residues. V dropped 0 bases and J dropped 1; count of bases not matched to a gene: 5. Germline V gene sequence: CDR1 SGHRS, CDR2 YFSETQ. CDR3 DNA: TGCGCCAGCAGCTTGGGTAGCGGGGGGGCCGGCCAAGAGACCCAGTACTTC. It codes for CASSLGSGGAGQETQYF.

The J gene is TRBJ2-7, the V gene TRBV6-1; 8 bases are a match to TRBD1. V lost 0 bases to trimming and J lost 12 bases; unmatched junction nucleotides: 4. Looked up from germline, CDR1 is MNHNS and CDR2 is SASEGT. The CDR3 sequence is 12 residues long. As DNA, the CDR3 is TGTGCCAGCAGTGAAGCCGACAGGGGATTGTACTTC. Protein product: CASSEADRGLYF.

The chain employs TRBV28 and TRBJ1-5; 7 bases fit TRBD1. CDR1 is MDHEN and CDR2 is SYDVKM in the germline V gene. The CDR3 consists of 19 residues. Trimming cost V 8 bases and J 5 bases; bases outside gene matches: 24. The CDR3 is CASGTFKGQAHLEDQPQHF. CDR3 coding DNA: TGTGCCAGCGGTACCTTCAAAGGACAGGCCCACCTCGAGGATCAGCCCCAGCATTTT. Complete variable domain (other parts from reference TRBV28 and TRBJ1-5): DVKVTQSSRYLVKRTGEKVFLECVQDMDHENMFWYRQDPGLGLRLIYFSYDVKMKEKGDIPEGYSVSREKKERFSLILESASTNQTSMYLCASGTFKGQAHLEDQPQHFGDGTRLSIL.